This T cell receptor (beta chain) was sequenced for a study of shared clonotypes between healthy human individuals. Study-wide results and caveats: Among four donors, around 5% of naive CD4 clonotypes were found in common.

In germline, CDR1 is LNHDA, CDR2 SQIVND (reference sequence). There are 15 residues in the CDR3. V dropped 3 bases and J dropped 8 bases, with 17 bases sitting between them. Clones were read by immunoSEQ multiplex PCR, and TCRdb kept only the in-frame ones, dropping some. The table shows about 2.1 million clones, with 85% to 95% occurring only once. Selected positively for CCR7 and CD45RO-negative, naive CD8 cells excluded terminally differentiated effector memory CD45RA+ cells. Details on this clone: The antigen is not known.

Specimen: naive CD8+ T cells from PBMCs. This TCR was sampled from a man younger than 35 in good health. Some clones in this sample may be carry-over from other donors' samples. The chain couples TRBV19 to TRBJ2-1; tentatively, D is TRBD2 (5 bases). The DNA of the CDR3 is TGTGCCAGTAGTATTGTAGGACTCACTAACGATGAGCAGTTCTTC. This encodes CASSIVGLTNDEQFF.